This T cell receptor beta chain was identified in a study of PD-L1 blockade in urothelial cancer (dated by TCRdb to 2017 to 2019). General notes on the study: Therapy was started in the mid-2010s for all patients, and atezolizumab 1,200 mg was administered intravenously every 3 weeks. About 85% of the 29 patients were males with bladder-origin urothelial cancer, and about 60% of the roughly 29 reported a prior smoking history. Patients had an ECOG performance status of 0 or 1 and had received between 0 and 3 prior chemotherapy regimens. Blood samples were analyzed at 3 weeks after treatment start (second dose) and at 6 weeks after treatment start. Blood samples yielded a median of around 130,000 T cells and more than 80,000 unique TCRs, with median clonality 0.080. An exploratory multi-omic analysis was conducted of the somatic, immune and clinical correlates of response to PD-L1 blockade with atezolizumab in urothelial cancer. Pretreatment tumor samples and matched peripheral blood, collected serially before and after atezolizumab treatment, underwent TCR sequencing. Durable clinical benefit meant progression-free survival longer than 6 months, and TCR features were also tested against progression-free and overall survival. Whole exome sequencing and RNA sequencing of pretreatment tumors were performed alongside TCR sequencing in the same patients. Durable clinical benefit was achieved by nine patients and was not achieved by 20 patients. Pretreatment blood TCR-seq was available for fewer than 30 patients, at least one posttreatment blood collection was obtained for 25 or so patients, and tumor TCR-seq was available for 25 or so patients.

General study outcomes and caveats: Small sample size (n ≈ 28) and many exploratory analyses mean the results are intended to be hypothesis-generating. A pretreatment peripheral blood TCR clonality below the median was linked to improved progression-free and overall survival. At 3 weeks after the start of treatment, tumor-associated TCR clones in peripheral blood had expanded more in patients with durable benefit (n ≈ 22, p = 0.022).

Trimmed from V: 2 bases; trimmed from J: 4 bases; junction bases lacking a gene match: 6. CDR1 and CDR2 (ENHRY, SYGVKD) derive from the germline V gene. Counted from cysteine to phenylalanine, this CDR3 has 17 amino acids. Only CDR3 DNA is held: 51 bases, read in frame from base 1. With respect to this clone: It lacks a known antigen. No qualities accompany the bases; no much larger clone lies one base away.

Synthetic TCR analog templates were spiked into each PCR so that absolute template abundance could be estimated from read counts. The immunoSEQ assay used bias-controlled V and J gene primers to amplify TCRbeta CDR3 regions from genomic DNA. Sequencing of rearranged TCRbeta segments was done at approximately 20X coverage. The source study handled its data this way. Sequencing errors were corrected by clustering, and CDR3s were annotated against IMGT so that V, D and J genes could be assigned. Downstream analyses used only productive TCRbeta rearrangements and left out out-of-frame or stop-codon sequences. To compute clonality, Shannon entropy was normalized by the log of the number of unique productive sequences and then subtracted from one. Fisher's exact test with Benjamini-Hochberg correction, using a cutoff of adjusted p below 0.01, was how clones that differed between time points or between blood and tumor were identified. The clones in this table, taken by TCRdb from immuneACCESS, are in-frame only. Not every clone is retained; where verified, under half of the shortfall comes from an unresolved V gene, and the cause of the rest is unknown. Clone size and the V and J calls come from that table; the DNA yielded D and trimming. For this sample there are 80,000 to 130,000 clones; 91% appear just once. The leading ten clones occupy roughly 0.93% of the sample.

The cohort comprised fewer than 35 patients with locally advanced or metastatic urothelial carcinoma treated at Memorial Sloan Kettering on a trial protocol. Peripheral blood mononuclear cells were collected pretreatment and during treatment, at between 1 and 8 total time points per patient. The Qiagen DNeasy Blood extraction kit was used to purify genomic DNA from total PBMCs and from tumor samples. PBMCs were collected pretreatment and during treatment, and were isolated and stored as previously described. The chain links TRBV10-3 with TRBJ2-7; 15 bases in the middle match TRBD2. This specimen consisted of PBMCs, obtained around atezolizumab (anti-PD-L1) treatment. This receptor was identified in a woman of 80 years or more with urothelial cancer. The CDR3 is CAISEHSGLAGGYEQYF. The nucleotides are TGTGCCATCAGTGAGCACTCGGGACTAGCGGGGGGATACGAGCAGTACTTC.